The clone carrying this T cell receptor (beta chain) was recorded many times. This entry comes from a study of T-cell reconstitution after alpha-beta-depleted transplantation in children. This CDR3 comprises 15 residues. V lost 4 bases to trimming and J lost 3 bases, with 16 bases between them. The germline V gene has CDR1 SGHRS and CDR2 YFSETQ. TCRbeta library preparation incorporated unique molecular identifiers. A single record per CDR3 protein comes from TCRdb applying MiXCR to the PCR reads. The table shows hundreds of thousands of distinct CDR3 sequences, with 12% occurring only once. The sequenced sample was PBMCs from the stem cell graft donor, obtained from the stem cell graft. The sequence came from a human donor who donated a stem cell graft to a child with acute lymphoblastic leukemia. The rearrangement uses TRBV5-1 and TRBJ2-5; D may be TRBD2 (6 bases). The CDR3 region is CASSLLGTAKETQYF. In DNA form, the CDR3 reads TGCGCCAGCAGCCTATTGGGGACTGCCAAAGAGACCCAGTACTTC.